A single sample is the source of the 32 T cell receptor beta chains below, sequenced in a study of T-cell memory formation after mild COVID-19. TCRdb recomputed calls from the 5' RACE reads with MiXCR, one row per CDR3 protein. This table holds roughly 180,000 distinct CDR3 sequences, 15% to 20% found once. The specimen was PBMCs or a T cell subset sorted from them (not recorded which). Receptors originate from a man younger than 35 who had mild COVID-19 (a few samples of this study predate the infection). Cell type and time point are not known.

This chain connects TRBV5-1 to TRBJ2-3; 8 bases agree with TRBD2. Germline CDR1 is SGHRS and CDR2 is YFSETQ. CDR3 length: 14 residues. Unmatched junction bases numbered 6, after V lost 6 bases and J lost 3 bases. CDR3 sequence reads: CASTQAGGTDTQYF. CDR3 DNA: TGCGCCAGCACCCAGGCGGGGGGAACAGATACGCAGTATTTT.

There are many counts of this clonotype. The gene calls are TRBV4-1 and TRBJ2-3, with 7 bases that match TRBD1. The CDR3 sequence is 15 residues long. CDR1 and CDR2 (germline): MGHRA, YSYEKL. Trimming removed 4 bases from V and 4 bases from J; junction bases left unmatched: 8. The CDR3 bases are TGCGCCAGCAGCCGTCCCGGGACAGTTTCAGATACGCAGTATTTT. Its protein is CASSRPGTVSDTQYF.

The rearrangement links TRBV6-6 to TRBJ1-5; 7 bases are a match to TRBD1. Germline loops: CDR1 MNHNY, CDR2 SVGAGI (reference sequence). The CDR3 loop spans 15 amino acids. J gave up 10 bases and V 2 bases, and 11 bases lay outside the gene matches. The CDR3 bases are TGTGCCAGCAGTTACCCGGGACAGCCTTTGCCCCCCCAGCATTTT. It yields the protein CASSYPGQPLPPQHF.

This clonotype occurred a few times. This chain uses TRBV5-1 with TRBJ2-2; 8 bases map to TRBD2. CDR3 length: 15 amino acids. The V segment lost 6 bases and the J segment 2 bases; nucleotides outside the gene matches: 6. Germline values: CDR1 SGHRS, CDR2 YFSETQ. CDR3 sequence reads: CASNGGDINTGELFF. In DNA, the CDR3 is TGCGCCAGCAACGGGGGGGACATAAACACCGGGGAGCTGTTTTTT.

This clonotype occurred many times. This chain links TRBV18 with TRBJ2-3; no clear D. V was shortened by 2 bases and J by 4 bases, with 10 bases between the two germline ends. The CDR3 covers 14 residues. Germline V gene lookup returns CDR1 KGHSH and CDR2 LQKENI. The CDR3 loop reads CASSPSANPDTQYF. For the CDR3, the DNA is TGTGCCAGCTCACCATCGGCCAATCCAGATACGCAGTATTTT. Full variable domain (remainder filled in from reference TRBV18 and TRBJ2-3): NAGVMQNPRHLVRRRGQEARLRCSPMKGHSHVYWYRQLPEEGLKFMVYLQKENIIDESGMPKERFSAEFPKEGPSILRIQQVVRGDSAAYFCASSPSANPDTQYFGPGTRLTVL.

This clonotype was counted only a few times. This chain joins TRBV11-3 and TRBJ2-2; the D is unclear. The CDR3 extends over 13 amino acids. The V gene lost 5 bases and the J gene lost 4 bases, with 8 bases spanning the gap. CDR1 is SGHNT and CDR2 is YENEEA in the germline V gene. Here the CDR3 reads CASSKDGTGELFF. The CDR3 DNA sequence: TGTGCCAGCAGCAAGGACGGCACCGGGGAGCTGTTTTTT. Full variable domain (rest looked up from reference TRBV11-3 and TRBJ2-2): EAGVVQSPRYKIIEKKQPVAFWCNPISGHNTLYWYLQNLGQGPELLIRYENEEAVDDSQLPKDRFSAERLKGVDSTLKIQPAELGDSAVYLCASSKDGTGELFFGEGSRLTVL.

This clonotype appeared many times. The rearrangement uses TRBV29-1 and TRBJ1-5; no clear D gene. The germline CDR1 and CDR2 sequences are SQVTM and ANQGSEA. Trimming removed 7 bases at V and 4 bases at J, with 11 bases between. This CDR3 is built from 12 residues. CDR3 amino acids: CSAQDPNQPQHF. In nucleotides, the CDR3 is TGCAGCGCCCAGGACCCTAATCAGCCCCAGCATTTT. Full variable domain (missing parts from reference TRBV29-1 and TRBJ1-5): SAVISQKPSRDICQRGTSLTIQCQVDSQVTMMFWYRQQPGQSLTLIATANQGSEATYESGFVIDKFPISRPNLTFSTLTVSNMSPEDSSIYLCSAQDPNQPQHFGDGTRLSIL.

This chain uses TRBV18 with TRBJ1-1; possibly TRBD1 for D (6 bases). V lost 5 bases and J 4 bases, leaving 8 bases between the germline ends. The CDR3 loop spans 12 amino acids. CDR1 is KGHSH, CDR2 LQKENI, per germline. The CDR3 DNA reads as TGTGCCAGCTCAACGGACAGCACTGAAGCTTTCTTT. This codes for CASSTDSTEAFF. Filled out from reference TRBV18 and TRBJ1-1, the complete variable domain reads NAGVMQNPRHLVRRRGQEARLRCSPMKGHSHVYWYRQLPEEGLKFMVYLQKENIIDESGMPKERFSAEFPKEGPSILRIQQVVRGDSAAYFCASSTDSTEAFFGQGTRLTVV.

This clonotype was seen more than once but under ten times. The V and J genes are TRBV23-1 and TRBJ2-7; D ambiguous. TRBV23-1 carries the ORF label, with uncertain function. V shed 0 bases and J shed 5 bases, with 17 bases lying between them. CDR3 length: 16 residues. CDR3 nucleotide sequence: TGCGCCAGCAGTCAATCGAGGACCCTAAAGCGACACGAGCAGTACTTC. It yields the protein CASSQSRTLKRHEQYF.

The CDR3 sequence: CASSEAPRGRRTYNEQFF. The CDR3 bases are TGTGCCAGCAGTGAAGCTCCACGGGGCAGGAGGACATACAATGAGCAGTTCTTC. The chain joins TRBV6-1 to TRBJ2-1; either TRBD1 or TRBD2 may fit D (5 bases each). CDR1 and CDR2 from the germline V gene are MNHNS and SASEGT. The CDR3 spans 18 residues. Trimming cost V 0 bases and J 4 bases, with 19 bases left between them.

The gene calls are TRBV6-2 or TRBV6-3 and TRBJ2-1, with TRBD2 matching 10 bases. Germline V gene lookup returns CDR1 MNHEY and CDR2 SVGEGT. This CDR3 spans 15 amino acids. V lost 7 bases to trimming and J lost 5 bases; unmatched junction nucleotides: 8. CDR3 DNA: TGTGCCAGCACCCGAGCGGGGGGGATAGACAATGAGCAGTTCTTC. Residues: CASTRAGGIDNEQFF.

In its sample, this clonotype was seen many times. The chain uses TRBV6-5 and TRBJ1-2, with TRBD1 matching 9 bases. The CDR3 has 14 residues. CDR1 and CDR2 from the germline V gene are MNHEY and SVGAGI. Germline trimming cut 7 bases from V and 7 bases from J; bases unmatched to any gene: 10. CDR3 amino acids: CASTRGTGTGGYTF. The CDR3 DNA reads TGTGCCAGCACCCGCGGGACAGGGACGGGTGGCTACACCTTC.

This sequence joins TRBV28 and TRBJ1-4, with a possible D match to TRBD1 (5 bases). The germline gives CDR1 MDHEN, CDR2 SYDVKM. This CDR3 contains 15 residues. Trimming cost V 2 bases and J 4 bases, with 11 bases left between them. The CDR3 is CASSLTRALNEKLFF. The CDR3 nucleotides read TGTGCCAGCAGTTTAACCAGGGCGCTTAATGAAAAACTGTTTTTT.

The V and J genes are TRBV5-1 and TRBJ1-1; D unresolved. Germline values: CDR1 SGHRS, CDR2 YFSETQ. The CDR3 is made up of 13 amino acids. V dropped 0 bases and J dropped 4 bases, with 7 bases sitting between them. The CDR3 nucleotides read TGCGCCAGCAGCTTGGGAATTAGCACTGAAGCTTTCTTT. Its protein product is CASSLGISTEAFF.

V and J are TRBV6-6 and TRBJ1-1; the D is unclear. CDR1 and CDR2 from the germline V gene are MNHNY and SVGAGI (reference sequence). Trimming cost V 6 bases and J 3 bases, with 11 bases left between them. The CDR3 totals 13 residues. In DNA, the CDR3 is TGTGCCAGCAGCCTCCGGCCCCACACTGAAGCTTTCTTT. Its translation: CASSLRPHTEAFF.

This clonotype was found a few times. The chain joins TRBV10-3 to TRBJ1-2; D might be TRBD1 (5 bases). V lost 6 bases and J 3 bases, leaving 11 bases between the germline ends. CDR1 ENHRY and CDR2 SYGVKD come from the germline V gene. The CDR3 runs to 13 residues. The CDR3 DNA reads TGTGCCATCAGATCCGGGACGGACTATGGCTACACCTTC. Amino acids: CAIRSGTDYGYTF.

CDR3 residues: CSARGDRRETQYF. Here the CDR3 DNA reads TGCAGTGCTAGGGGAGATAGACGAGAGACCCAGTACTTC. The chain links TRBV20-1 to TRBJ2-5; weak D call: TRBD2 (5 bases). V was shortened by 3 bases and J by 4 bases, with 12 bases between the two germline ends. This CDR3 comprises 13 residues. From germline, CDR1 is DFQATT and CDR2 SNEGSKA (reference sequence).

This clonotype was counted between two and nine times. The genes are TRBV6-1 and TRBJ2-7; D remains ambiguous. Germline values: CDR1 MNHNS, CDR2 SASEGT. Trimming took off 8 bases at V and 2 bases at J, with 10 bases between the two ends. This CDR3 region has 12 residues. CDR3 DNA sequence: TGTGCCAGCGGCAGTGACGCCTACGAGCAGTACTTC. This gives the protein CASGSDAYEQYF.

This clonotype was seen a few times. The chain combines TRBV20-1 with TRBJ1-2, with 9 bases that match TRBD1. Trimming cost V 5 bases and J 2 bases; bases outside gene matches: 6. The CDR3 has 14 residues. Germline CDR1 reads DFQATT; CDR2 reads SNEGSKA (reference sequence). The CDR3 DNA is TGCAGTGCTGGGACAGGGAGGATAAACTATGGCTACACCTTC. Its translation: CSAGTGRINYGYTF.

The table lists this clonotype with many counts. This chain links TRBV5-1 with TRBJ2-3; 7 bases match TRBD1. Germline CDR1 and CDR2: SGHRS and YFSETQ. The V gene end was trimmed by 4 bases and the J gene end by 2 bases; junction bases not matched to a gene: 10. This CDR3 comprises 16 residues. In DNA form, the CDR3 reads TGCGCCAGCAGCAAGCTGGGACAGCCCCCCACAGATACGCAGTATTTT. Translated, it gives CASSKLGQPPTDTQYF. The entire variable domain, with the rest obtained from reference TRBV5-1 and TRBJ2-3, is as follows: KAGVTQTPRYLIKTRGQQVTLSCSPISGHRSVSWYQQTPGQGLQFLFEYFSETQRNKGNFPGRFSGRQFSNSRSEMNVSTLELGDSALYLCASSKLGQPPTDTQYFGPGTRLTVL.

This clonotype was observed a few times. V usage is TRBV4-3 and J usage is TRBJ1-1; 9 bases are a match to TRBD1. V shed 0 bases and J 3 bases; nucleotides not matched to a gene: 2. Germline V gene lookup returns CDR1 LGHNA and CDR2 YSLEER. The length of the CDR3 is 15 residues. The CDR3 spells CASSQEGTGHTEAFF. The CDR3 bases are TGCGCCAGCAGCCAAGAGGGGACAGGGCACACTGAAGCTTTCTTT.

Only a few counts were recorded for this clonotype. The chain joins TRBV24-1 to TRBJ2-2; D uncertain. The CDR3 is 13 amino acids. V lost 7 bases, J lost 4 bases, and 9 bases lay in between. Germline V gene data show CDR1 as KGHDR and CDR2 as SFDVKD. Written as DNA, the CDR3 is TGTGCCACCAGGGACGTCGGCACCGGGGAGCTGTTTTTT. Translation: CATRDVGTGELFF.

The chain uses TRBV11-2 and TRBJ1-4; 7 bases are a match to TRBD1. V trimming: 3 bases; J trimming: 9 bases; junction bases outside the gene matches: 7. The CDR3 runs 14 residues. The germline V gene has CDR1 SGHAT and CDR2 FQNNGV. The CDR3 DNA sequence: TGTGCCAGCAGCTTTCCTGGGACAGACCAAAAACTGTTTTTT. Amino acids: CASSFPGTDQKLFF.

The chain combines TRBV3-1 with TRBJ1-1; no firm D call. The CDR3 runs to 12 residues. Trimming cost V 4 bases and J 7 bases, with 10 bases left between them. Germline V gene sequence: CDR1 LGHDT, CDR2 YNNKEL (reference sequence). CDR3 protein: CASSREGIEAFF. In nucleotides, the CDR3 is TGTGCCAGCAGCCGAGAGGGAATTGAAGCTTTCTTT.

The sample holds a few counts of this clonotype. J is TRBJ2-7 and V is TRBV11-2; D may be TRBD1 (5 bases). Germline CDR1 is SGHAT and CDR2 is FQNNGV. The CDR3 loop spans 14 amino acids. The V and J ends lost 2 bases and 4 bases respectively, with 12 bases between them. CDR3 loop: CASSLPGSQYEQYF. CDR3 in DNA: TGTGCCAGCAGCTTACCAGGGTCCCAATACGAGCAGTACTTC.

The chain couples TRBV7-2 to TRBJ2-5; D is unresolved. The V gene lost 2 bases and the J gene lost 0 bases, with 4 bases spanning the gap. The CDR3 covers 13 residues. Germline CDR1 is SGHTA and CDR2 is FQGNSA. Here the CDR3 reads CASSLMDQETQYF. CDR3 in DNA: TGTGCCAGCAGCTTAATGGACCAAGAGACCCAGTACTTC.

The chain carries TRBV2 and TRBJ1-1; D ambiguous. The CDR3 spans 15 residues. Germline CDR1 SNHLY, CDR2 FYNNEI. Trimming cost V 4 bases and J 1 base, with 13 bases left between them. For the CDR3, the DNA is TGTGCCAGCAGTGCTTATGCAGGTGGGAACACTGAAGCTTTCTTT. As protein: CASSAYAGGNTEAFF.

The V gene is TRBV4-3, the J gene TRBJ2-5; 10 nucleotides agree with TRBD2. The J segment lost 5 bases and the V segment lost 6 bases, leaving 6 bases of the junction unmatched. Germline CDR1 LGHNA, CDR2 YSLEER. This CDR3 has 14 amino acids. Here the CDR3 reads CASRHLAGDETQYF. CDR3 sequence (DNA): TGCGCCAGCAGGCATCTAGCGGGGGACGAGACCCAGTACTTC.

The chain joins TRBV6-1 to TRBJ1-1; a possible D gene is TRBD1 (5 bases). The CDR3 runs 15 residues. The germline V gene has CDR1 MNHNS and CDR2 SASEGT. Deletions cut 0 bases from V and 4 bases from J, with 12 bases between. The chain's CDR3 is CASSEARGWSTEAFF. The DNA for the CDR3 is TGTGCCAGCAGTGAAGCGCGGGGCTGGAGCACTGAAGCTTTCTTT.

This clonotype has a count of ten or more. This sequence joins TRBV5-1 and TRBJ2-3; D is perhaps TRBD1 (6 bases). CDR1 is SGHRS, CDR2 YFSETQ, per germline. CDR3 length: 16 amino acids. Trimming stripped 0 bases from V and 0 bases from J, with 11 bases between. CDR3 coding DNA: TGCGCCAGCAGCTTGGCCAGGGACACTAGCACAGATACGCAGTATTTT. This encodes CASSLARDTSTDTQYF.

The V call is TRBV12-3 or TRBV12-4, the J call TRBJ2-7, with D tentatively TRBD1 or TRBD2 (7 bases each). The CDR3 has 14 residues. V was clipped by 6 bases and J by 0 bases, with 12 bases between them. DNA for the CDR3: TGTGCCAGCAGAGCGGGACAGAACTCCTACGAGCAGTACTTC. Translated: CASRAGQNSYEQYF.

This clonotype was detected a few times. This sequence joins TRBV6-2 or TRBV6-3 and TRBJ1-1, with D unclear. The CDR3 is 16 residues long. The germline V gene encodes CDR1 MNHEY and CDR2 SVGEGT. V was trimmed by 5 bases and J by 4 bases, leaving 20 bases between them. Written as DNA, the CDR3 is TGTGCCAGCAGTACTCGACACAGCGCCGGTAGCACTGAAGCTTTCTTT. Protein sequence: CASSTRHSAGSTEAFF.